These 30 T cell receptor beta chains were all obtained from the same sample, sequenced in a study of CD8+CD57+ T cells in acquired aplastic anemia. It was genomic DNA that served as the template for profiling TCR beta VDJ and CDR3. TCRdb redid the calling of the reads with MiXCR, one entry per CDR3 protein. The sample lists 150,000 to 200,000 distinct CDR3 sequences, approximately 51% seen once, with 2.5% to 4% in the top ten. It was patients with CD8+CD57+ cell expansion by flow cytometry who were chosen for sequencing. The specimen sequenced was sorted CD4+, CD8+, or CD8+CD57+ T cells (not recorded which) from PBMCs. The source is a human donor with aplastic anemia.

This chain links TRBV15 with TRBJ1-6, with D possibly being TRBD1 (6 bases). The CDR3 consists of 17 residues. Trimming took 0 bases from V and 8 from J, leaving 17 bases between them. Looked up from germline, CDR1 is LNHNV and CDR2 is YYDKDF (reference sequence). The CDR3 reads CATSRDSFETGYSPLHF. CDR3 coding DNA: TGTGCCACCAGCAGAGATAGTTTCGAGACAGGTTATTCACCCCTCCACTTT.

The sample holds many counts of this clonotype. V gene TRBV7-2 combines with J gene TRBJ1-5; TRBD1 matches at 7 bases. Germline loops: CDR1 SGHTA, CDR2 FQGNSA. V was pared by 5 bases and J by 5 bases, with 9 bases of the junction left unmatched. The CDR3 sequence is 15 residues long. This CDR3 reads CASSISRQGHQPQHF. CDR3 nucleotide sequence: TGTGCCAGCAGCATCTCAAGACAGGGTCATCAGCCCCAGCATTTT. Combining the CDR3 with reference TRBV7-2 and TRBJ1-5 gives the whole variable domain GAGVSQSPSNKVTEKGKDVELRCDPISGHTALYWYRQSLGQGLEFLIYFQGNSAPDKSGLPSDRFSAERTGGSVSTLTIQRTQQEDSAVYLCASSISRQGHQPQHFGDGTRLSIL.

CDR3 coding DNA: TGCAGTGCTAGACCTAGGACAGGCGGTCAGCCCCAGCATTTT. Its protein is CSARPRTGGQPQHF. The V call is TRBV20-1, the J call TRBJ1-5, with 7 bases lining up with TRBD1. Germline CDR1 DFQATT, CDR2 SNEGSKA (reference sequence). J gave up 6 bases and V 2 bases, and 7 bases lay outside the gene matches. The CDR3 is made up of 14 amino acids.

This clonotype has at least ten counts. The V gene is TRBV29-1, the J gene TRBJ1-1; 10 positions match TRBD1. Trimming removed 0 bases from V and 1 base from J; junction bases left unmatched: 2. Germline V lookup: CDR1 SQVTM, CDR2 ANQGSEA. This CDR3 spans 15 amino acids. The CDR3 sequence: CSVEDWTGGNTEAFF. The CDR3, as DNA: TGCAGCGTTGAAGATTGGACAGGGGGGAACACTGAAGCTTTCTTT.

The V call is TRBV10-2, the J call TRBJ1-6, with 9 bases that match TRBD1. Germline V gene sequence: CDR1 WSHSY, CDR2 SAAADI. The V and J ends lost 2 bases and 0 bases, in that order; junction bases with no gene match: 5. CDR3 length: 18 residues. The CDR3 sequence: CASSEPGTGSSYNSPLHF. The CDR3 DNA reads TGCGCCAGCAGTGAGCCAGGGACAGGGAGCTCCTATAATTCACCCCTCCACTTT.

The chain recombines TRBV15 with TRBJ2-1; 8 bases map to TRBD2. The CDR3 has 14 amino acids. Germline V gives CDR1 LNHNV, CDR2 YYDKDF (reference sequence). V gave up 4 bases and J gave up 9 bases; unmatched junction bases: 8. The CDR3 loop reads CATSIRQAGGEQFF. The CDR3 DNA follows: TGTGCCACCAGCATCAGACAGGCGGGGGGTGAGCAGTTCTTC.

V usage is TRBV19 and J usage is TRBJ1-2; D is unclear. Germline V gene sequence: CDR1 LNHDA, CDR2 SQIVND (reference sequence). This CDR3 contains 13 residues. Trimming stripped 5 bases from V and 0 bases from J, with 7 bases between. The DNA for the CDR3 is TGTGCCAGTAGTCATCGATCTAACTATGGCTACACCTTC. Amino acid sequence: CASSHRSNYGYTF.

This chain uses TRBV2 with TRBJ2-5, with 14 bases fitting TRBD2. This CDR3 comprises 15 residues. From germline, CDR1 is SNHLY and CDR2 FYNNEI. V shed 6 bases and J 5 bases; nucleotides not matched to a gene: 5. CDR3 residues: CASRGTSGSLETQYF. CDR3 coding DNA: TGTGCCAGCAGAGGGACTAGCGGGAGTCTGGAGACCCAGTACTTC.

The chain recombines TRBV12-5 with TRBJ2-1; TRBD1 or TRBD2 may be the D gene (5 bases each). CDR1 is LGHNT and CDR2 is FRNRAP in the germline V gene. This CDR3 contains 13 residues. The germline V and J ends were trimmed by 1 base and 10 bases, with 11 bases remaining between them. In DNA, the CDR3 is TGTGCTAGTGGTTTGGACGGGGCTAGCGAGCAGTTCTTC. Translation gives CASGLDGASEQFF.

The chain recombines TRBV10-3 with TRBJ1-4; 7 nucleotides agree with TRBD1. CDR3 length equals 17 residues. The V and J ends lost 3 bases and 3 bases, in that order; junction bases with no gene match: 10. From germline, CDR1 is ENHRY and CDR2 SYGVKD. CDR3 amino acids: CAISEHVTGVANEKLFF. The CDR3 DNA is TGTGCCATCAGTGAACACGTAACAGGGGTGGCTAATGAAAAACTGTTTTTT.

This chain uses TRBV6-5 with TRBJ2-3; D assignment may be TRBD1 or TRBD2 (5 bases each). The CDR3 contains 17 residues. V lost 6 bases and J lost 2, with 21 bases in between. The V gene's germline CDR1 is MNHEY and CDR2 SVGAGI. The CDR3 DNA reads TGTGCCAGCAGCTATATTACGGGACGGCATTCCACAGATACGCAGTATTTT. This sequence encodes CASSYITGRHSTDTQYF.

The V call is TRBV19, the J call TRBJ1-2, with a possible D match to TRBD1 (5 bases). Trimming removed 4 bases from V and 4 bases from J, with 10 bases in between. The CDR3 is 13 amino acids. Germline CDR1 reads LNHDA; CDR2 reads SQIVND (reference sequence). The CDR3 coding sequence is TGTGCCAGTAGTACCCCGGGACCCTATGGCTACACCTTC. It specifies CASSTPGPYGYTF.

A few counts support this clonotype. The germline gene is not matched at one end of the junction; a read error may be the cause. The rearrangement joins TRBV20-1 to TRBJ1-1; TRBD1 matches 8 bases. Germline CDR1 DFQATT, CDR2 SNEGSKA (reference sequence). The CDR3 runs to 17 residues. For the CDR3, the DNA is TGCAGTGCTAGAGATTCGGGACAGGAGCTGATGAACACTGTAGCTTTCTTT. Residues: CSARDSGQELMNTVAFF.

The chain employs TRBV19 and TRBJ1-6; D unresolved. Trimming pared 3 bases from V and 6 bases from J, leaving 12 bases between. From germline, CDR1 is LNHDA and CDR2 SQIVND (reference sequence). This CDR3 region has 15 residues. This CDR3 is CASSIYGFSNSPLHF. For the CDR3, the DNA is TGTGCCAGTAGTATTTACGGGTTTTCTAATTCACCCCTCCACTTT.

This chain links TRBV12-3 or TRBV12-4 with TRBJ1-4; TRBD1 agrees at 8 bases. The CDR3 is made up of 14 amino acids. V gave up 5 bases and J gave up 8 bases; unmatched junction bases: 7. CDR3: CASSIWTGKEKLFF. The CDR3 region has the DNA TGTGCCAGCAGTATCTGGACAGGGAAAGAAAAACTGTTTTTT.

This clonotype was found once. The CDR3 region is CASSFRTGADSPLHF. The DNA of the CDR3 is TGTGCCAGCAGCTTCCGGACAGGGGCGGATTCACCCCTCCACTTT. The chain is built from TRBV7-9 and TRBJ1-6; the match to TRBD1 covers 9 bases. V gave up 3 bases and J gave up 8 bases; unmatched junction bases: 5. The CDR3 runs 15 residues. CDR1 is SEHNR, CDR2 FQNEAQ, per germline (reference sequence). The complete variable domain, with remaining parts taken from reference TRBV7-9 and TRBJ1-6, reads DTGVSQNPRHKITKRGQNVTFRCDPISEHNRLYWYRQTLGQGPEFLTYFQNEAQLEKSRLLSDRFSAERPKGSFSTLEIQRTEQGDSAMYLCASSFRTGADSPLHFGNGTRLTVT.

The J gene is TRBJ2-1, the V gene TRBV11-1; D may match TRBD1 or TRBD2 (5 bases each). The germline V gene encodes CDR1 SGHAT and CDR2 FQDESV (reference sequence). The CDR3 loop spans 14 amino acids. Trimming removed 5 bases at V and 6 bases at J, with 14 bases between. CDR3 in amino acids: CASSKPRDGNEQFF. The CDR3 DNA sequence: TGTGCCAGCAGCAAACCCAGGGACGGCAATGAGCAGTTCTTC.

This clonotype was found a few times. J is TRBJ1-2 and V is TRBV18, with a tentative D call TRBD1 (5 bases). Germline CDR1 is KGHSH and CDR2 is LQKENI. This CDR3 is 14 amino acids long. V was trimmed by 1 base and J by 6 bases, leaving 12 bases between them. CDR3 nucleotides: TGTGCCAGCTCACCACTGGGGCCAACAGATGGCTACACCTTC. Residues: CASSPLGPTDGYTF.

The gene calls are TRBV25-1 and TRBJ2-5; 7 nucleotides agree with TRBD2. CDR3 length equals 14 residues. Germline-derived CDR1 and CDR2 are MGHDK and SYGVNS. Losses at the gene ends were 3 bases for V and 9 bases for J; bases not matched to a gene: 10. CDR3 loop: CASSEGGVGRAQYF. The CDR3 nucleotides read TGTGCCAGCAGTGAGGGGGGGGTCGGTAGGGCCCAGTACTTC.

The genes are TRBV10-3 and TRBJ2-7, with unresolved D. V was cut by 0 bases and J by 3 bases, with 9 bases left in between. This CDR3 is built from 14 residues. In germline, CDR1 is ENHRY, CDR2 SYGVKD. CDR3 sequence (DNA): TGTGCCATCAGTGAGTCGGGTGGCAGCTACGAGCAGTACTTC. Residues: CAISESGGSYEQYF.

Details on this clonotype: The germline gene is not matched at one end of the junction; a read error may be the cause. This chain uses TRBV19 with TRBJ1-4; D unclear. Germline V lookup: CDR1 LNHDA, CDR2 SQIVND (reference sequence). CDR3 size: 16 residues. The CDR3 region is CASSITRVATNEKLFF. CDR3 nucleotides: TGTGCCAGTAGTATTACGAGGGTTGCAACTAATGAAAAACTGTTCTTT.

Details on this clonotype: Mismatch with germline at one junction end may stem from a read error. The chain employs TRBV24-1 and TRBJ1-1; the match to TRBD1 covers 7 bases. The CDR3 is made up of 13 amino acids. CDR1 and CDR2 from the germline V gene are KGHDR and SFDVKD. The CDR3 protein is CATNDTTGSEASF. In DNA, the CDR3 is TGTGCCACCAATGACACGACAGGGTCCGAAGCTTCCTTT.

Remarks on this clonotype: At one boundary the junction diverges from the germline segment, which might be a read error. V usage is TRBV10-3 and J usage is TRBJ1-1; D perhaps matches TRBD1 (6 bases). Germline values: CDR1 ENHRY, CDR2 SYGVKD. This CDR3 region has 15 residues. The CDR3 spells CASSYSRTANTEAFF. CDR3 in DNA: TGTGCCAGCAGTTACTCTCGGACAGCCAACACTGAAGCTTTCTTT.

This chain uses TRBV9 with TRBJ2-7; TRBD1 matches at 7 bases. Losses at the gene ends were 4 bases for V and 2 bases for J; bases not matched to a gene: 6. Germline CDR1 is SGDLS and CDR2 is YYNGEE. This CDR3 is built from 14 residues. CDR3 loop: CASSFRQGPYEQYF. The CDR3 nucleotides read TGTGCCAGCAGCTTCCGACAGGGTCCCTACGAGCAGTACTTC.

In this sample, this clonotype turned up many times. This chain links TRBV5-1 with TRBJ2-1; the D gene is possibly TRBD1 (6 bases). Germline CDR1 reads SGHRS; CDR2 reads YFSETQ. The ends were cut back, 0 bases at V and 3 bases at J, with 13 bases in the middle. CDR3 length: 16 residues. The CDR3 loop reads CASSLDPGQSYNEQFF. For the CDR3, the DNA is TGCGCCAGCAGCTTGGACCCGGGACAAAGCTACAATGAGCAGTTCTTC. Filled out from reference TRBV5-1 and TRBJ2-1, the complete variable domain reads KAGVTQTPRYLIKTRGQQVTLSCSPISGHRSVSWYQQTPGQGLQFLFEYFSETQRNKGNFPGRFSGRQFSNSRSEMNVSTLELGDSALYLCASSLDPGQSYNEQFFGPGTRLTVL.

There are many counts of this clonotype. J is TRBJ1-1 and V is TRBV6-5; D not resolved. CDR1 is MNHEY, CDR2 SVGAGI, per germline. V lost 7 bases, J lost 2 bases, and 11 bases lay in between. The CDR3 has 13 residues. The chain's CDR3 is CASKRTRNTEAFF. CDR3 sequence (DNA): TGTGCCAGCAAACGCACACGAAACACTGAAGCTTTCTTT.

The rearrangement links TRBV7-6 to TRBJ2-7; D is uncertain. Germline V lookup: CDR1 SGHVS, CDR2 FNYEAQ. The V gene lost 5 bases and the J gene lost 0 bases, with 14 bases spanning the gap. This CDR3 region has 15 residues. DNA of the CDR3: TGTGCCAGCAGCCAGTCGGAGACGCTCTCCTACGAGCAGTACTTC. Translation gives CASSQSETLSYEQYF.

The chain combines TRBV4-3 with TRBJ1-2, with D possibly matching TRBD1 (6 bases). V was cut by 0 bases and J by 3 bases, with 11 bases left in between. The CDR3 has 15 residues. Germline values: CDR1 LGHNA, CDR2 YSLEER. CDR3 bases: TGCGCCAGCAGCCAAGAGAGGGGGACGGACTATGGCTACACCTTC. Its protein is CASSQERGTDYGYTF.

This clonotype was seen only a few times. The gene calls are TRBV19 and TRBJ2-5; 7 bases agree with TRBD1. The V and J ends lost 1 base and 5 bases, in that order; junction bases with no gene match: 7. The CDR3 consists of 15 residues. Germline V lookup: CDR1 LNHDA, CDR2 SQIVND (reference sequence). The CDR3 spells CASSIAVARGETQYF. The CDR3 coding sequence is TGTGCCAGTAGTATAGCTGTGGCCAGGGGGGAGACCCAGTACTTC.

This chain connects TRBV4-3 to TRBJ2-2; perhaps TRBD2 as D (5 bases). In germline, CDR1 is LGHNA, CDR2 YSLEER. V lost 4 bases and J lost 4, with 13 bases in between. The CDR3 is made up of 15 amino acids. The CDR3 sequence: CASSLLREPTGELFF. CDR3 DNA: TGCGCCAGCAGCCTCCTAAGGGAGCCCACCGGGGAGCTGTTTTTT.